This is a list of T cell receptor beta chains from one sample in a study of memory CD4+ T cells and cytomegalovirus serostatus. Assay: immunoSEQ multiplex PCR; the TCRdb copy retains only in-frame clones and omits some. The table lists over 35,000 clones, roughly 78% of them singletons, with approximately 0.8% in the top ten. The sequencing sample was made of memory CD4+ T cells from blood. The receptors were sampled from an adult in good health and CMV-seronegative. Both conserved end residues are part of each CDR3. The D gene is left open where the match is weak.

D gene	V gene	J gene	CDR3 DNA	CDR3 protein
TRBD1	TRBV5-4	TRBJ1-2	TGTGCCAGCAGCTCTGCGGCAGGGGGCAACTATGGCTACACCTTC	CASSSAAGGNYGYTF
NA	TRBV10-2	TRBJ1-5	TGCGCCAGCAGTGATGACGGCAAACAGCCCCAGCATTTT	CASSDDGKQPQHF
TRBD1	TRBV6-4	TRBJ2-3	TGTGCCAGCAGCCGAGATAGGACAGGGTCAGATACGCAGTATTTT	CASSRDRTGSDTQYF
TRBD2	TRBV11-3	TRBJ2-1	TGTGCCAGCAGCTCCCATAGCGGGGGCGGAAATGAGCAGTTCTTC	CASSSHSGGGNEQFF
NA	TRBV2	TRBJ1-5	TGTGCCAGCAGAGAAGGGATCCGCAATCAGCCCCAGCATTTT	CASREGIRNQPQHF
NA	TRBV4-2	TRBJ2-3	TGTGCCAGCAGCCAAGAACCTCCCGGGGGGCCACGGACAGATACGCAGTATTTT	CASSQEPPGGPRTDTQYF
TRBD1	TRBV6-6	TRBJ1-1	TGTGCCAGCAGGGGACAGCTTGAAGCTTTCTTT	CASRGQLEAFF
TRBD2	TRBV11-3	TRBJ2-5	TGTGCCAGCAGCTTAGGCGGGGGGGCCCCCGAGACCCAGTACTTC	CASSLGGGAPETQYF
NA	TRBV19	TRBJ2-3	TGTGCCAGTAGTATAGTAGCGGCAAGCACAGATACGCAGTATTTT	CASSIVAASTDTQYF
NA	TRBV19	TRBJ1-1	TGTGCCAGTACCAGTTGGGCAGGCACTGAAGCTTTCTTT	CASTSWAGTEAFF
NA	TRBV6-5	TRBJ1-5	TGTGCCAGCACCCTAGAACCGATTCAGCCCCAGCATTTT	CASTLEPIQPQHF
NA	TRBV4-1	TRBJ1-5	TGCGCCAGCAGCCAAGATGGGGGCAGCCATCAGCCCCAGCATTTT	CASSQDGGSHQPQHF